The rows below give T cell receptor beta chains drawn from one sample of a study of T cell responses to AZD1222 COVID-19 vaccine. Produced via immunoSEQ multiplex PCR; TCRdb's table is partial and in-frame only. The sample shows some 150,000 clones, around 84% of them seen only once. The sequencing used peripheral blood, collected 28 days after the second AZD1222 dose. These receptors were collected from an adult who received the AZD1222 COVID-19 vaccine. The CDR3 runs from the conserved cysteine through the conserved F or W. Fields, in order: J gene, clone size, D gene, V gene, CDR3 DNA, CDR3 protein. D genes are given only for firm matches. Expanded clones are given a class, and other clones once, few, many or no size at all.

>TRBJ1-2|-|-|TRBV4-1
TGCGCCAGCAGCCAAATGCAGGGGAACTATGGCTACACCTTC
CASSQMQGNYGYTF
>TRBJ1-2|-|-|TRBV27
TGTGCCAGCAGTTCAGGGTGGGGCTACACCTTC
CASSSGWGYTF
>TRBJ1-3|once|-|TRBV9
TGTGCCAGCAGCGTAGGGCTCGCAGGGAACTCTGGAAACACCATATATTTT
CASSVGLAGNSGNTIYF
>TRBJ1-5|-|TRBD1|TRBV3-1/TRBV3-2
TGTGCCAGCAGCCTGGGACAGTCCTTTTCCAATCAGCCCCAGCATTTT
CASSLGQSFSNQPQHF
>TRBJ1-4|-|-|TRBV28
TGTGCCAGCAGTACAGGAGCAACTAATGAAAAACTGTTTTTT
CASSTGATNEKLFF
>TRBJ1-5|-|-|TRBV5-6
TGTGCCAGCAGCTTGCGGGGCCAGCCCCAGCATTTT
CASSLRGQPQHF
>TRBJ2-5|-|-|TRBV5-1
TGCGCCAGCAGCTTGGAATCCGGAATGGCAGAGACCCAGTACTTC
CASSLESGMAETQYF
>TRBJ2-5|-|-|TRBV9
TGTGCCAGCAGCGTTAACAGGGAAAGAGAGACCCAGTACTTC
CASSVNRERETQYF
>TRBJ2-3|-|-|TRBV5-1
TGCGCCAGCAGCTTGACCGGGAGTGGAGATACGCAGTATTTT
CASSLTGSGDTQYF
>TRBJ2-2|-|TRBD1|TRBV18
TGTGCCAGCTCACCACCTGGGACAGACACCGGGGAGCTGTTTTTT
CASSPPGTDTGELFF
>TRBJ1-5|-|-|TRBV24-1
TGTGCCACCAGTCCCCTAGGGGGGCTTGAGGGCAATCAGCCCCAGCATTTT
CATSPLGGLEGNQPQHF
>TRBJ1-1|-|-|TRBV2
TGTGCCAGCAGTGATCTGGGGCCACTGAACACTGAAGCTTTCTTT
CASSDLGPLNTEAFF
>TRBJ2-7|-|TRBD1|TRBV19
TGTGCCAGTAGTACAGGGACAGGGGACCGCGAGCAGTACTTC
CASSTGTGDREQYF
>TRBJ2-3|-|TRBD2|TRBV3-1/TRBV3-2
TGTGCCAGCAGCCGACCACGGGGGGGTCCAGATACGCAGTATTTT
CASSRPRGGPDTQYF
>TRBJ2-3|-|-|TRBV19
TGTGCCAGTAGTATGGGGGGCCAAGATACGCAGTATTTT
CASSMGGQDTQYF
>TRBJ1-2|-|-|TRBV11-2
TGTGCCAGCAGCTTAGAGGGGAGTGCCGCAGGCTACACCTTC
CASSLEGSAAGYTF
>TRBJ1-1|-|TRBD1|TRBV10-3
TGTGCCATCAGCCTAAAGGGACAGTTCGGCACTGAAGCTTTCTTT
CAISLKGQFGTEAFF
>TRBJ2-1|once|TRBD2|TRBV6-2/TRBV6-3
TGTGCCAGCAGTTTGGGACTAGCGCTGGTAGAGCAGTTCTTC
CASSLGLALVEQFF
>TRBJ1-5|few|-|TRBV15
TGTGCCACCAGCAGGGTATCTGATGGAAATCAGCCCCAGCATTTT
CATSRVSDGNQPQHF
>TRBJ1-1|-|-|TRBV28
TGTGCCAGCAGTTTAAGTACCACGAGCACTGAAGCTTTCTTT
CASSLSTTSTEAFF
>TRBJ2-4|-|TRBD1|TRBV2
TGTGCCAGCAGTTCTGACAGGGGGACTAAAAACATTCAGTACTTC
CASSSDRGTKNIQYF
>TRBJ2-2|-|-|TRBV11-3
TGTGCCAGCAGCAGAGACATTCCGAACACCGGGGAGCTGTTTTTT
CASSRDIPNTGELFF
>TRBJ1-4|-|-|TRBV12-3/TRBV12-4
TGTGCCAGCAGTATTGGCGAAAAACTGTTTTTT
CASSIGEKLFF
>TRBJ1-2|-|-|TRBV28
TGTGCCGGAAAGGACCTCCAAACGAATGGCTACACCTTC
CAGKDLQTNGYTF
>TRBJ1-5|-|-|TRBV27
TGTGCCAGCGGTTCGAGGAGAGGGGCCCAGCATTTT
CASGSRRGAQHF
>TRBJ2-3|-|-|TRBV10-1
TGCGCCAGCAGCTACGGGACACCTAACACAGATACGCAGTATTTT
CASSYGTPNTDTQYF
>TRBJ2-1|-|TRBD1|TRBV7-7
TGTGCTAGCAGCCCCGGAGGAGGCAGGGGGTTTGAGCAGTTCTTC
CASSPGGGRGFEQFF
>TRBJ2-1|once|-|TRBV9
TGTGCCAGCAGCGTAGTTTCCTCGGCAGGGGCGTACAATGAGCAGTTCTTC
CASSVVSSAGAYNEQFF